This T cell receptor beta chain was retrieved from a study of chemoradiotherapy in HPV16-positive cancers (dated by TCRdb to between 2021 and 2023). Regarding the research as a whole: Functional T-cell assays on cells from two HPV16-positive patients defined candidate HPV-specific T-cell clones and common TCR motifs. The study asked whether T-cell immunity against the HPV oncoproteins E6 and E7 changes during chemoradiotherapy and whether it affects survival. TCR repertoires from roughly 93 patients with HPV-related cancers were then used to track the candidate HPV-specific TCRs and motifs.

The full study reports these points: The functional definition of HPV-specific T cells was derived from only two HPV16-positive patients, and the survival association was reported for HPV16-positive patients. Expansion of candidate HPV-specific clones and E7-related TCR motifs was observed in the tumor microenvironment during treatment, whereas no such expansion was observed for non-HPV-specific T cells. In HPV16-positive patients, expansion of HPV-responsive T cells during chemoradiotherapy was found to be associated with improved recurrence-free survival.

Library method: the immunoSEQ multiplex PCR assay. The table comes from immuneACCESS by way of TCRdb, which keeps in-frame sequences with V and J called. Part of the clones is missing from these tables; in studies checked, under half for an unresolved V gene and the rest for unknown reasons. The sample profile shows approximately 11,000 clones; around 88% of them were found once. The top ten clones comprise roughly 2.7% of the sample. CDR1 and CDR2 (MNHEY, SMNVEV) derive from the germline V gene (reference sequence). At the junction V is shortened by 6 bases and J by 6 bases, with 17 bases in between. From its cysteine to its phenylalanine, the CDR3 spans 15 amino acids. CDR3 DNA is the only sequence kept; it has 45 bases, read in frame from the first base. Repertoires were sampled multiple times during chemoradiotherapy, which allowed clonal expansion in the tumor microenvironment to be followed.

Of note for this clone: Its antigen is still unknown. Per-base quality was not reported, and no clone a single base away is much larger than it.

The V gene is TRBV27 and the J gene is TRBJ2-2, and possibly TRBD2, on 6 matching bases. The TCR sequence derives from a human donor with HPV-associated anogenital cancer. Sequenced here: blood, sampled from a patient who underwent chemoradiotherapy. The CDR3 loop reads CASSETGGIPGELFF. The nucleotides read TGTGCCAGCAGCGAAACCGGAGGGATCCCCGGGGAGCTGTTTTTT.